The 24 T cell receptor beta chains presented below share a single source sample, sequenced in a study of OX40 agonist ivuxolimab in advanced cancers. Sequenced by immunoSEQ multiplex PCR; TCRdb stores in-frame clones only, minus some. Among about 11,000 clones, around 80% were seen once, and the ten largest hold approximately 15%. Sample: CD4+ or CD8+ T cells sorted from blood, taken in a trial of the OX40 agonist ivuxolimab. The receptors stem from an adult with an advanced solid tumor such as melanoma, head and neck, liver or kidney cancer.

The chain couples TRBV6-6 to TRBJ1-5, with 7 bases identical to TRBD1. The germline gives CDR1 MNHNY, CDR2 SVGAGI (reference sequence). The CDR3 length is 14 residues. Trimming at V came to 6 bases and at J to 7 bases, leaving 9 bases not matched to a gene. The CDR3 DNA is TGTGCCAGCAGCTATACAGGGGAGGTACAGCCCCAGCATTTT. Translation: CASSYTGEVQPQHF.

V and J are TRBV30 and TRBJ2-5; TRBD2 agrees at 9 bases. The J segment lost 2 bases and the V segment lost 1 base, leaving 5 bases of the junction unmatched. Germline lookup yields CDR1 GTSNPN and CDR2 SVGIG (reference sequence). This CDR3 spans 15 amino acids. CDR3 DNA sequence: TGTGCCTGGAGTGGTCTGCGGGGGGGACAAGAGACCCAGTACTTC. This codes for CAWSGLRGGQETQYF.

The V gene is TRBV5-1, the J gene TRBJ1-1; D unclear. The CDR3 consists of 12 residues. Germline V gene sequence: CDR1 SGHRS, CDR2 YFSETQ. V was trimmed by 2 bases and J by 4 bases, leaving 6 bases between them. The CDR3 protein is CASSLSGTEAFF. In DNA form, the CDR3 reads TGCGCCAGCAGCTTATCTGGCACTGAAGCTTTCTTT.

The V and J genes are TRBV5-1 and TRBJ2-1; TRBD2 agrees at 14 bases. V was clipped by 2 bases and J by 0 bases; unmatched bases: 10. The CDR3 covers 20 residues. Looked up from germline, CDR1 is SGHRS and CDR2 is YFSETQ. The CDR3 protein is CASSFRGLAGATSSYNEQFF. CDR3 DNA sequence: TGCGCCAGCAGCTTTCGGGGACTAGCGGGAGCCACGAGCTCCTACAATGAGCAGTTCTTC. Full variable domain (remainder filled in from reference TRBV5-1 and TRBJ2-1): KAGVTQTPRYLIKTRGQQVTLSCSPISGHRSVSWYQQTPGQGLQFLFEYFSETQRNKGNFPGRFSGRQFSNSRSEMNVSTLELGDSALYLCASSFRGLAGATSSYNEQFFGPGTRLTVL.

The chain recombines TRBV27 with TRBJ2-3, with D hard to call. V lost 3 bases, J lost 2 bases, and 6 bases lay in between. Germline-derived CDR1 and CDR2 are MNHEY and SMNVEV (reference sequence). The CDR3 is made up of 13 amino acids. DNA of the CDR3: TGTGCCAGCAGTTTGTTATCCACAGATACGCAGTATTTT. Protein sequence: CASSLLSTDTQYF.

The count of this clone is one. The rearrangement joins TRBV21-1 to TRBJ2-5; the table's D call TRBD1 went unverified against the DNA. TRBV21-1 is an annotated pseudogene. The length of the CDR3 is 15 residues. The CDR3 is CASSRQGGFQETQYF. The CDR3 nucleotides are TGTGCCAGCAGCAGACAGGGAGGTTTCCAAGAGACCCAGTACTTC.

The chain uses TRBV19 and TRBJ2-3; TRBD2 might be the D (5 bases). Germline V CDR1 and CDR2: LNHDA, SQIVND (reference sequence). V lost 2 bases and J lost 2, with 8 bases in between. This CDR3 region has 14 residues. The CDR3 nucleotides are TGTGCCAGTAGTATAAACGGGGTCACAGATACGCAGTATTTT. Residues: CASSINGVTDTQYF.

As DNA, the CDR3 is TGTGCCAGTGACTGGGGTCTGGAGCAGTACTTC. Translating it yields CASDWGLEQYF. This chain joins TRBV2 and TRBJ2-7; D is uncertain. The CDR3 runs 11 residues. V was cut by 9 bases and J by 7 bases, with 13 bases left in between. Germline CDR1 is SNHLY and CDR2 is FYNNEI.

V is TRBV7-6 and J is TRBJ1-6; 7 bases map to TRBD1. CDR3 size: 14 residues. Germline CDR1 and CDR2: SGHVS and FNYEAQ. Trimming at V came to 5 bases and at J to 8 bases, leaving 6 bases not matched to a gene. CDR3 in DNA: TGTGCCAGCAGCAAACAGGGGTTCGATTCACCCCTCCACTTT. It yields the protein CASSKQGFDSPLHF.

This clone was seen a few times. This chain links TRBV19 with TRBJ2-7; unclear D gene. The CDR3 spans 13 residues. Germline V gene sequence: CDR1 LNHDA, CDR2 SQIVND (reference sequence). The V gene lost 3 bases and the J gene lost 0 bases, with 6 bases spanning the gap. CDR3 coding DNA: TGTGCCAGTAGTATTAGTAGCTCCTACGAGCAGTACTTC. Translation gives CASSISSSYEQYF.

The chain joins TRBV7-2 to TRBJ2-5; D is perhaps TRBD1 (6 bases). The V gene's germline CDR1 is SGHTA and CDR2 FQGNSA. CDR3 length equals 14 residues. V was cut by 0 bases and J by 3 bases, with 8 bases left in between. The CDR3 reads CASSLAAGEETQYF. The CDR3, as DNA: TGTGCCAGCAGCTTAGCGGCAGGGGAAGAGACCCAGTACTTC.

The rearrangement links TRBV28 to TRBJ1-5, with D possibly TRBD1 on 6 matching bases. Germline V gene lookup returns CDR1 MDHEN and CDR2 SYDVKM. V was clipped by 6 bases and J by 7 bases, with 19 bases between them. CDR3 length: 15 residues. The CDR3 nucleotides read TGTGCCAGCAGAGAGGCAGGGGAAGGGATGCAGCCCCAGCATTTT. Translated: CASREAGEGMQPQHF.

The V gene is TRBV4-2, the J gene TRBJ2-1; maybe TRBD2 (7 bases). Trimming shortened V by 0 bases and J by 8 bases, and 14 bases separated the two germline ends. The CDR3 contains 15 residues. CDR1 is LGHNA and CDR2 is YNFKEQ in the germline V gene. Here the CDR3 reads CASSQEGGGGYEQFF. CDR3 DNA sequence: TGTGCCAGCAGCCAAGAGGGCGGCGGGGGCTATGAGCAGTTCTTC.

This clone was seen a single time. The chain carries TRBV19 and TRBJ1-6; unclear D gene. This CDR3 has 13 amino acids. Per germline, CDR1 LNHDA and CDR2 SQIVND (reference sequence). Trimming cost V 2 bases and J 8 bases, with 7 bases left between them. CDR3 residues: CASSIRHYSPLHF. The CDR3 DNA follows: TGTGCCAGTAGTATAAGACACTATTCACCCCTCCACTTT.

The rearrangement joins TRBV10-3 to TRBJ2-1; a weak D match, TRBD2 (6 bases). The germline gives CDR1 ENHRY, CDR2 SYGVKD. This CDR3 is 12 amino acids long. The V and J ends lost 9 bases and 2 bases respectively, with 8 bases between them. In DNA form, the CDR3 reads TGTGCCATTAGCGGACCCTACAATGAGCAGTTCTTC. This translates into CAISGPYNEQFF.

The chain is built from TRBV6-5 and TRBJ2-1; D remains ambiguous. Trimming took 4 bases from V and 6 from J, leaving 10 bases between them. Germline assignment: CDR1 MNHEY and CDR2 SVGAGI. This CDR3 spans 13 amino acids. The CDR3 nucleotides are TGTGCCAGCAGTTTCGACGTGGGCAATGAGCAGTTCTTC. This encodes CASSFDVGNEQFF.

The chain joins TRBV5-4 to TRBJ2-7, with D possibly being TRBD1 or TRBD2 (6 bases each). V was shortened by 0 bases and J by 4 bases, with 11 bases between the two germline ends. The CDR3 runs 14 residues. Germline values: CDR1 SGHNT, CDR2 YYREEE (reference sequence). CDR3 loop: CASSLEGGDYEQYF. The CDR3 DNA reads TGTGCCAGCAGCTTGGAGGGGGGCGATTACGAGCAGTACTTC.

The chain carries TRBV16 and TRBJ1-1; 8 bases map to TRBD1. This CDR3 has 15 amino acids. Germline CDR1 reads KGHSY; CDR2 reads FQNENV. Germline trimming cut 3 bases from V and 5 bases from J; bases unmatched to any gene: 8. CDR3 in DNA: TGTGCCAGCAGCCATTCAGGACAGGGCGGGACTGAAGCTTTCTTT. Translating gives CASSHSGQGGTEAFF.

This sequence joins TRBV11-2 and TRBJ2-5, with 9 positions matching TRBD1. The CDR3 is 17 amino acids. CDR1 SGHAT and CDR2 FQNNGV come from the germline V gene. Trimming cost V 5 bases and J 5 bases; bases outside gene matches: 15. For the CDR3, the DNA is TGTGCCAGCAGCGCCGGGACAGGGCTTAGCGGAGGGGAGACCCAGTACTTC. This sequence encodes CASSAGTGLSGGETQYF.

The V and J genes are TRBV12-2 and TRBJ2-7; the DNA was not compared with TRBD2, the D call given in the table. TRBV12-2 is noted as a pseudogene. This CDR3 contains 15 residues. CDR3 DNA sequence: TGTGCAAGTCGCTTACGGACTAGGGATACCGGCGAGCAGTACTTC. This translates into CASRLRTRDTGEQYF.

J is TRBJ1-2 and V is TRBV7-9; unclear D gene. Trimming took 5 bases from V and 7 from J, leaving 17 bases between them. This CDR3 region has 14 residues. Germline loops: CDR1 SEHNR, CDR2 FQNEAQ (reference sequence). CDR3 sequence: CASSAFSGSPGYTF. The CDR3 DNA reads TGTGCCAGCAGCGCGTTCTCCGGGTCGCCTGGCTACACCTTC.

The chain joins TRBV12-2 to TRBJ1-2. TRBV12-2 is a recognized pseudogene. The CDR3 has 18 amino acids. The CDR3 nucleotides are TGTGCAAGTCGCTTAGCTAGACTCAGGGACGAAGCTAACTATGGCTACACCTTC. It encodes CASRLARLRDEANYGYTF.

The chain has TRBV6-4 and TRBJ2-3; 7 bases are shared with TRBD1. This CDR3 comprises 16 residues. Unmatched junction bases numbered 9, after V lost 0 bases and J lost 6 bases. Germline assignment: CDR1 MRHNA and CDR2 SNTAGT. The CDR3 DNA follows: TGTGCCAGCAGTGACTCGGCAGGGGGAAATTCGGATACGCAGTATTTT. This encodes CASSDSAGGNSDTQYF.

The chain combines TRBV11-2 with TRBJ2-7; TRBD2 agrees at 11 bases. The V gene's germline CDR1 is SGHAT and CDR2 FQNNGV. The length of the CDR3 is 15 residues. V was clipped by 1 base and J by 3 bases; unmatched bases: 2. This chain's CDR3 is CASSLGLAGGYEQYF. CDR3 bases: TGTGCCAGCAGCTTAGGGCTAGCGGGAGGCTACGAGCAGTACTTC.